A selection of T cell receptor beta chains follows, all from one sample in a study of blood T cell repertoires in COVID-19. This table comes from immunoSEQ multiplex PCR, and its TCRdb copy is limited to in-frame clones, with some not included. Found here are about 120,000 clones, around nine tenths of them singletons; the top ten hold roughly 0.94%. The sample taken for sequencing was peripheral blood. These receptors all come from a woman aged 45-65 years with active or convalescent COVID-19. Both conserved end residues are trimmed from each CDR3.

CDR3 length | V gene | CDR3 protein
13 | TRBV27 | ASSEGTSVWDTQY
12 | TRBV2 | ASTDGTGSEKLF
15 | TRBV9 | ASSVGPSLAGTDTQY
14 | TRBV9 | ASSEGAGSSYNEQF
15 | TRBV21-1 | ASRNRGEEYSNQPQH
12 | TRBV19 | ASSVQSSGNTIY
13 | TRBV24-1 | ATSDPRQGPSGYT
14 | TRBV15 | ATSRGSSGRFGELF
14 | TRBV21-1 | ASSVRVDLRNQPQH
13 | TRBV18 | ASSSSSGSRGELF
11 | TRBV19 | ASKASGSDEQF
13 | TRBV2 | ASSQGGSGANVLT
15 | TRBV7-8 | ASSLVWTASYTDTQY
13 | TRBV28 | ASSFSGSVTYEQY
11 | TRBV4-3 | ASSLPRVQPQH
12 | TRBV2 | ASLFAGARNEQY
14 | TRBV19 | ASTRLGAPNTGELF
13 | TRBV9 | ASSVVGGSQDEQY
11 | TRBV30 | AWSPRRGTEAF
17 | TRBV3-1/TRBV3-2 | ASSQPRDSLLTSTDTQY
15 | TRBV4-1 | ASSQDKGKTGGNEQF
12 | TRBV4-1 | ASSQGTSDQPQH
12 | TRBV5-4 | ASSTPTGYNEQF
13 | TRBV5-1 | ASSFNRGLNTEAF
11 | TRBV6-5 | ASISPGRGGYT
13 | TRBV28 | AVRPQQGAYEKLF
17 | TRBV24-1 | ATSDTGLADPRYYNEQF
12 | TRBV27 | ASSADRKNTEAF
16 | TRBV4-3 | ASSQMAAGATSYNEQF
10 | TRBV12-3/TRBV12-4 | ASSVGQGKQY
14 | TRBV11-1 | ASSFPGGSSYNEQF
13 | TRBV6-5 | AIWTGGAQDYGYT
9 | TRBV20-1 | SAGGLNEQF
18 | TRBV20-1 | SASPGRAGGAGGRWETQY
11 | TRBV27 | ASSLSEGGTQY
10 | TRBV28 | ATRQRNEKLF
11 | TRBV28 | ASRTTPSYEQY
13 | TRBV5-5 | ASSLAGTRQETQY
11 | TRBV3-1/TRBV3-2 | ASSQIGTGEAF
15 | TRBV7-2 | ASSSPRRDRSYNEQF
13 | TRBV5-1 | ASSLRLAGDREQY
10 | TRBV5-4 | ASSSGGEGYT
14 | TRBV4-1 | ASSPTSGRSADTQY
12 | TRBV7-9 | ASSLPSRPGEQY
16 | TRBV28 | ASRPGTGGLGLEGTQY